The rows below give T cell receptor beta chains drawn from one sample of a study of blood T cells in healthy people across ages. TCRdb processed the 5' RACE reads anew with MiXCR; each CDR3 protein has one entry. This table has almost 550,000 distinct CDR3 sequences, more than 20% appearing once. Separately, the same data were catalogued under a study of T cells of mothers and their children.

What was sequenced was blood. These receptors were collected from a boy younger than 18 in good health. CDR3s include the opening cysteine and the closing phenylalanine or tryptophan. A D gene is named only where the DNA matches it firmly. Size is omitted from some rows. Given values are once, few, many or a class for expanded clones.

j_call v_call d_call clone_size cdr3_nt cdr3_aa
TRBJ2-1 TRBV3-1 . . TGTGCCAGCAGCCTCCATCGGGTCCGGGAGCAGTTCTTC CASSLHRVREQFF
TRBJ2-1 TRBV25-1 . few TGTGCCAGCAGTGAAGCTAGCCCGTCAACGGCCTACAATGAGCAGTTCTTC CASSEASPSTAYNEQFF
TRBJ2-3 TRBV7-2 TRBD1 . TGTGCCAGCAGCTTAAGATATGGACAGGGGGCTACAGATACGCAGTATTTT CASSLRYGQGATDTQYF
TRBJ1-1 TRBV18 . few TGTGCCAGCTCACCCCTCTTACAGGCTTCGAACACTGAAGCTTTCTTT CASSPLLQASNTEAFF
TRBJ1-3 TRBV6-2/TRBV6-3 . few TGTGCCAGCGCTCGACTGGGGGCCGCCGGAAACACCATATATTTT CASARLGAAGNTIYF
TRBJ2-6 TRBV20-1 TRBD1 few TGCAGTGCTATAAACAGGGGCTCTGGGGCCAACGTCCTGACTTTC CSAINRGSGANVLTF
TRBJ1-2 TRBV4-1 TRBD1 few TGCGCCAGCAGCCAAGTCGGACAGGGGGCTAATGGCTACACCTTC CASSQVGQGANGYTF
TRBJ2-3 TRBV6-2/TRBV6-3 TRBD2 . TGTGCCAGCAGTCCTCTCCTAGCGGGGGGGCGATATCCGTATTTT CASSPLLAGGRYPYF
TRBJ1-4 TRBV6-6 . few TGTGCCAGCAAGGACAGCGGAAATGAAAAACTGTTTTTT CASKDSGNEKLFF
TRBJ2-7 TRBV28 TRBD2 few TGTGCCAGCAGCTTACTAGCGGGAGTATACGAGCAGTACTTC CASSLLAGVYEQYF
TRBJ1-6 TRBV12-3/TRBV12-4 . . TGTGCCAGCAGTGGGCCGGGGGGGAGTGGGAATTCACCCCTCCACTTT CASSGPGGSGNSPLHF
TRBJ2-5 TRBV20-1 TRBD2 . TGCAGTGCTAGAGATAGGGCTAGCGGCCGGAACTGGGAGACCCAGTACTTC CSARDRASGRNWETQYF
TRBJ2-2 TRBV28 . . TGTGCCAGCAGTTTTGATGGGCGGGGCACCGGGGAGCTGTTTTTT CASSFDGRGTGELFF
TRBJ2-7 TRBV20-1 . . TGCAGTGCTAGACAGGGTAACTACGAGCAGTACTTC CSARQGNYEQYF
TRBJ2-1 TRBV9 TRBD2 few TGTGCCAGCAGCGTAGGGGGACTAGCGGGAGGCCTCAATGAGCAGTTCTTC CASSVGGLAGGLNEQFF
TRBJ2-5 TRBV6-6 . . TGTGCCAGCAGCCGCTACAGAACCGACAGTAAAGAGACCCAGTACTTC CASSRYRTDSKETQYF
TRBJ2-5 TRBV28 . many TGTGCCAGCAGTTTACAGGTGCAAGAGACCCAGTACTTC CASSLQVQETQYF
TRBJ2-2 TRBV28 . few TGTGCCAGCAGCCCTTTCCCGGGGGGCCCGCACGGGGAGCTGTTTTTT CASSPFPGGPHGELFF
TRBJ2-1 TRBV20-1 . . TGCAGTGCTAGAGATCTGGGTAGCGGAAGCTCCTACAATGAGCAGTTCTTC CSARDLGSGSSYNEQFF
TRBJ1-2 TRBV30 . few TGTGCCTGGAGTGGGGGTTTAGGCTATGGCTACACCTTC CAWSGGLGYGYTF
TRBJ2-5 TRBV3-1 TRBD2 . TGTGCCAGCAGCCAACCCCACCCGGGACTAGCATCAGAGACCCAGTACTTC CASSQPHPGLASETQYF
TRBJ2-6 TRBV2 . . TGTGCCAGCAAGACAGATACGCCCGGGGCCAACGTCCTGACTTTC CASKTDTPGANVLTF
TRBJ2-5 TRBV2 . . TGTGCCATCCGCTCCGGGACTCACAAAGAGACCCAGTACTTC CAIRSGTHKETQYF
TRBJ2-1 TRBV29-1 . few TGCAGCGTTGAAGGTCCTTGGGGGGATACCTACAATGAGCAGTTCTTC CSVEGPWGDTYNEQFF
TRBJ2-7 TRBV7-6 TRBD2 few TGTGCCAGCAGCGTAGCTAGCGGGGGGACCTACGAGCAGTACTTC CASSVASGGTYEQYF